The following is a T cell receptor (beta chain) sequence with its context. The CDR3 totals 16 residues. Per the germline V gene, CDR1 is ENHRY and CDR2 is SYGVKD. V was shortened by 8 bases and J by 0 bases, with 14 bases between the two germline ends. Patients were excluded for uncontrolled infection, other autoimmune disease, pregnancy or lactation. What was amplified from RNA transcripts were TCR beta CDR3 regions. Researchers ran a first-round RT-PCR on the TCR CDR3 using the HTBI primer set. Via MiXCR, TCRdb re-called the multiplex PCR reads, giving one row per CDR3 protein. The data hold about 640,000 distinct CDR3 sequences, with around 21% observed a single time. The data derive from a study of T cells in Graves' hyperthyroidism and ophthalmopathy.

The source material was blood. This TCR came from a man aged 25 to 45 with Graves' ophthalmopathy. The genes are TRBV10-3 and TRBJ2-6, with D hard to call. This CDR3 is CAILGGTGSGANVLTF. The CDR3 DNA is TGTGCCATCCTAGGCGGCACCGGCTCTGGGGCCAACGTCCTGACTTTC.